This T cell receptor (beta chain) is drawn from a study of T cells in Graves' hyperthyroidism and ophthalmopathy. Among the patients, aged 18 to 65, hyperthyroidism was newly diagnosed and had lasted under 2 months. The study left out patients who had uncontrolled infection, other autoimmune disease, pregnancy or lactation. Notes on the study in general: Before onset, by a median of approximately 5.9 months, the model predicted ophthalmopathy. Most clonotypes expanded in thyroid above 0.001 were likewise present in blood.

Researchers amplified the TCR beta CDR3 regions from RNA transcripts. With the HTBI primer set, the TCR CDR3 went through a first round of RT-PCR. MiXCR, run by TCRdb on the multiplex PCR reads, gives a single entry per CDR3 protein. Here the sample spans about 680,000 distinct CDR3 sequences, around a third being singletons. V lost 0 bases to trimming and J lost 6 bases, with 11 bases between them. The CDR3 extends over 13 amino acids. Germline V gene sequence: CDR1 SQVTM, CDR2 ANQGSEA. This clonotype has a count of ten or more. Antigen specificity is unknown. The receptor's source is a woman aged 40 to 50 with Graves' hyperthyroidism. The chain is built from TRBV29-1 and TRBJ1-2; no firm D call. The specimen sequenced was blood. CDR3 protein: CSVEDRGSHGYTF. DNA for the CDR3: TGCAGCGTTGAAGATCGGGGTAGCCATGGCTACACCTTC.